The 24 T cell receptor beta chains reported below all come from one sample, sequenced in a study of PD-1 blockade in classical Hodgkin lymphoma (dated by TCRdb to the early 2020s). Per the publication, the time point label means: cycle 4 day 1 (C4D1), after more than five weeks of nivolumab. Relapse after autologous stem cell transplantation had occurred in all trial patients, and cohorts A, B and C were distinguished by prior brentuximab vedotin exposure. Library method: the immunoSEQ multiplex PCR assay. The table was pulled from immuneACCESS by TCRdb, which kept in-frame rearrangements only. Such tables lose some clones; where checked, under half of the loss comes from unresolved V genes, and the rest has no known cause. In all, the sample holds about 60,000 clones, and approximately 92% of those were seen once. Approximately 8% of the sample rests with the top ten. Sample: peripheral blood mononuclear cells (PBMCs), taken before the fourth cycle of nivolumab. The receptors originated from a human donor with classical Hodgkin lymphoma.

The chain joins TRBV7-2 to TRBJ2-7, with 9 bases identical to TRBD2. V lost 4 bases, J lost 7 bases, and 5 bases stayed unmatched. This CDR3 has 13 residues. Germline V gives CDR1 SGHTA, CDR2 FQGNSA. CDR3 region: CASSYGLAREQYF. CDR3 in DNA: TGTGCCAGCAGCTACGGACTAGCGCGGGAGCAGTACTTC.

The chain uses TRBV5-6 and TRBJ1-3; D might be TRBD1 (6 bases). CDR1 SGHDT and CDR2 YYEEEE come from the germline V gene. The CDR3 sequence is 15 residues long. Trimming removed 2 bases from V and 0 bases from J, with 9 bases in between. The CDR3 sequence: CASSFQGSSGNTIYF. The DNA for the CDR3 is TGTGCCAGCAGCTTTCAGGGGAGCTCTGGAAACACCATATATTTT.

The CDR3 DNA follows: TGTGCCAGCAGTTACAGGGGTAATTCACCCCTCCACTTT. Encoded protein: CASSYRGNSPLHF. The chain recombines TRBV27 with TRBJ1-6; TRBD1 agrees at 7 bases. The V segment lost 4 bases and the J segment 6 bases; nucleotides outside the gene matches: 0. Germline V lookup: CDR1 MNHEY, CDR2 SMNVEV (reference sequence). The CDR3 has 13 amino acids.

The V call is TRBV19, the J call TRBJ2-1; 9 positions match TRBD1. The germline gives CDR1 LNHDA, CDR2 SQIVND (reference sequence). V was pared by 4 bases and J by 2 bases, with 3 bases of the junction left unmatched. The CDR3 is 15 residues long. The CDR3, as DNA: TGTGCCAGTAGTACGGGGACAGGGCCCTACAATGAGCAGTTCTTC. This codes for CASSTGTGPYNEQFF.

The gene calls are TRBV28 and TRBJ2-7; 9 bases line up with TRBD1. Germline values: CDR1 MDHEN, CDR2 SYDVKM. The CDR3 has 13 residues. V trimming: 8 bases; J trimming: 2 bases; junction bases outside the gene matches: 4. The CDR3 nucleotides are TGTGCCAGCGGCCGACAGGGGGCCTACGAGCAGTACTTC. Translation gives CASGRQGAYEQYF.

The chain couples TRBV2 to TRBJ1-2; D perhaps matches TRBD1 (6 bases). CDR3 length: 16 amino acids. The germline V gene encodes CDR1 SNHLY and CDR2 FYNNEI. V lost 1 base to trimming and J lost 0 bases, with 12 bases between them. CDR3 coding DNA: TGTGCCAGCAGTGAAGGGGGGGGCAACGCTAACTATGGCTACACCTTC. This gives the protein CASSEGGGNANYGYTF.

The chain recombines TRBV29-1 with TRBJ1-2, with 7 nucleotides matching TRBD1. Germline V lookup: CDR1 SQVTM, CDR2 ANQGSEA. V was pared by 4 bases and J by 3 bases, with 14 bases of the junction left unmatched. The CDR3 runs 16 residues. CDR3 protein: CSVARDSTARDYGYTF. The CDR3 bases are TGCAGCGTTGCTCGGGACAGTACGGCCAGGGACTATGGCTACACCTTC. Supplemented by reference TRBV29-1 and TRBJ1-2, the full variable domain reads SAVISQKPSRDICQRGTSLTIQCQVDSQVTMMFWYRQQPGQSLTLIATANQGSEATYESGFVIDKFPISRPNLTFSTLTVSNMSPEDSSIYLCSVARDSTARDYGYTFGSGTRLTVV.

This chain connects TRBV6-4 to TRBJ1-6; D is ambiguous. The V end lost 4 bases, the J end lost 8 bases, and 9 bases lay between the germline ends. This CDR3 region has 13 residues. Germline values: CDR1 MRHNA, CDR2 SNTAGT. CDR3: CASSVGKDSPLHF. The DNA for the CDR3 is TGTGCCAGCAGTGTTGGTAAAGATTCACCCCTCCACTTT.

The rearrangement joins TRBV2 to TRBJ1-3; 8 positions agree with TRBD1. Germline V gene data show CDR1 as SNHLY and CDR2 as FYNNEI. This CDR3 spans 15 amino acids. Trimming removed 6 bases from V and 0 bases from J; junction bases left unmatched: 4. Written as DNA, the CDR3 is TGTGCCAGCAGAGAGACAGGGGACTCTGGAAACACCATATATTTT. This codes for CASRETGDSGNTIYF.

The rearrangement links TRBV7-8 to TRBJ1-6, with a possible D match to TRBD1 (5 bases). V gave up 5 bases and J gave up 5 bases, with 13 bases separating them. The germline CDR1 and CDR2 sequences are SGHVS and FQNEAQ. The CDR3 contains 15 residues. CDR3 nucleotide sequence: TGTGCCAGCAGCGCCGGGACGGCTAATAATTCACCCCTCCACTTT. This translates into CASSAGTANNSPLHF.

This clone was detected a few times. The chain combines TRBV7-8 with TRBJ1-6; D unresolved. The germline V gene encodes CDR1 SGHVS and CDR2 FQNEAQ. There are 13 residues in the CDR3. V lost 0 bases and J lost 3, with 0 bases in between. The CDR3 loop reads CASSLAYNSPLHF. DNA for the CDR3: TGTGCCAGCAGCTTAGCCTATAATTCACCCCTCCACTTT.

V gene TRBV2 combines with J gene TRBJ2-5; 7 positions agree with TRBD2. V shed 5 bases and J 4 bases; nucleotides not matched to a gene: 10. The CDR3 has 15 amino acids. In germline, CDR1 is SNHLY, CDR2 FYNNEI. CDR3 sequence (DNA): TGTGCCAGCAGTAACGGGGGGTTGGTCGGAGAGACCCAGTACTTC. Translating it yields CASSNGGLVGETQYF. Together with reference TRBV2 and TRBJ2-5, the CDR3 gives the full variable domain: EPEVTQTPSHQVTQMGQEVILRCVPISNHLYFYWYRQILGQKVEFLVSFYNNEISEKSEIFDDQFSVERPDGSNFTLKIRSTKLEDSAMYFCASSNGGLVGETQYFGPGTRLLVL.

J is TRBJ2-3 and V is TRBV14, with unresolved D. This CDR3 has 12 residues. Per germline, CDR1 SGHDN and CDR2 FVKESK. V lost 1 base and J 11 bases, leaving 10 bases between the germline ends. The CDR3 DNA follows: TGTGCCAGCAGCCAAGCCCTCACCCAGCAGTATTTT. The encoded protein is CASSQALTQQYF.

CDR3 sequence reads: CASSLKPGLGGYEQYF. CDR3 DNA sequence: TGCGCCAGCAGCTTAAAACCGGGACTAGGAGGGTACGAGCAGTACTTC. The rearrangement links TRBV5-1 to TRBJ2-5; 8 bases agree with TRBD2. The better agreement between TRBJ2-7 and the DNA end casts doubt on the J call. CDR1 and CDR2 from the germline V gene are SGHRS and YFSETQ. The CDR3 covers 16 residues.

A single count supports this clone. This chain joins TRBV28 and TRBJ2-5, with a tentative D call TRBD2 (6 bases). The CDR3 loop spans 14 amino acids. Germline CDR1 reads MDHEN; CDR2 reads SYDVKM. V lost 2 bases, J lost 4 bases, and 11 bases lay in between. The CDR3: CASSLIGGRETQYF. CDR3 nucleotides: TGTGCCAGCAGTTTAATTGGAGGGCGAGAGACCCAGTACTTC.

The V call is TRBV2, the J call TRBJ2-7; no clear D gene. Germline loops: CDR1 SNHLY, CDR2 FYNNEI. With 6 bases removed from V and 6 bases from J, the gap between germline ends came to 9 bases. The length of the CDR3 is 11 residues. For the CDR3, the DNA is TGTGCCAGCAGACCAAACAGCGAGCAGTACTTC. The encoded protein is CASRPNSEQYF.

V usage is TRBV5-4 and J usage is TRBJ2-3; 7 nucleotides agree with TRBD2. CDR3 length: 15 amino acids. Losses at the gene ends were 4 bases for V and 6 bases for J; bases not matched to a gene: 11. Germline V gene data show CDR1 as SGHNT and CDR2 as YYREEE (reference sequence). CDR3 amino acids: CASSPRLASVDTQYF. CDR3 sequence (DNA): TGTGCCAGCAGCCCAAGACTAGCCTCTGTGGATACGCAGTATTTT.

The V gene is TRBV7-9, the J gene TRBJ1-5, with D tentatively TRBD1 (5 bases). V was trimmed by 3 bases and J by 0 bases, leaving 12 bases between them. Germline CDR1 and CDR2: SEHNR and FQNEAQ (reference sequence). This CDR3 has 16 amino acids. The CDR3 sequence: CASSFSGQGSNQPQHF. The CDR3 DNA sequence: TGTGCCAGCAGCTTTTCTGGCCAGGGTAGCAATCAGCCCCAGCATTTT.

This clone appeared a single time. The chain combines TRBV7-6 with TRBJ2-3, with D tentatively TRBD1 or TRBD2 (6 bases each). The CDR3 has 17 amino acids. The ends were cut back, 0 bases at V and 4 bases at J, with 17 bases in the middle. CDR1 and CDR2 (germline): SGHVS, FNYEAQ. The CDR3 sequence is CASSLAPGRGPADTQYF. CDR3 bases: TGTGCCAGCAGCTTAGCCCCGGGCCGGGGGCCCGCAGATACGCAGTATTTT.

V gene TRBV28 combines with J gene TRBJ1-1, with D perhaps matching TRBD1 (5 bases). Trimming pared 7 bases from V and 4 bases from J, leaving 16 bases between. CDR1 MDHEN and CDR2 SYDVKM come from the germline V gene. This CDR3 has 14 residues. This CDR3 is CASTPSGKGTEAFF. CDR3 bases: TGTGCCAGCACTCCTTCAGGGAAGGGCACTGAAGCTTTCTTT.

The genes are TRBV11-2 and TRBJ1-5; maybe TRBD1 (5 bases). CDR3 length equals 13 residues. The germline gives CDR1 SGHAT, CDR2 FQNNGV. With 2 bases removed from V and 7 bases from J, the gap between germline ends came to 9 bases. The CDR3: CASSLNRNQPQHF. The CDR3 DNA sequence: TGTGCCAGCAGCTTAAACAGGAACCAGCCCCAGCATTTT. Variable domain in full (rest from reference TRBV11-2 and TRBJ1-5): EAGVAQSPRYKIIEKRQSVAFWCNPISGHATLYWYQQILGQGPKLLIQFQNNGVVDDSQLPKDRFSAERLKGVDSTLKIQPAKLEDSAVYLCASSLNRNQPQHFGDGTRLSIL.

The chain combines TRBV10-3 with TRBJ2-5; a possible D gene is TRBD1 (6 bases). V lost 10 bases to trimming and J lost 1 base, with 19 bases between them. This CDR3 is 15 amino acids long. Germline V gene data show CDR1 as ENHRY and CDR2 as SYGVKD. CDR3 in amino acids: CATNIRGQGQETQYF. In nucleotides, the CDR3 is TGTGCCACCAATATCAGGGGCCAGGGCCAAGAGACCCAGTACTTC.

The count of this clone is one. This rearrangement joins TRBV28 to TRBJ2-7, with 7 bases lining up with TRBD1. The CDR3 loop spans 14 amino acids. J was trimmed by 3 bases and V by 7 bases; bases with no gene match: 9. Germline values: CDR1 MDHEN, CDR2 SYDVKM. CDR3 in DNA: TGTGCCAGCACCACCGGGACAGACTTCTACGAGCAGTACTTC. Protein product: CASTTGTDFYEQYF.

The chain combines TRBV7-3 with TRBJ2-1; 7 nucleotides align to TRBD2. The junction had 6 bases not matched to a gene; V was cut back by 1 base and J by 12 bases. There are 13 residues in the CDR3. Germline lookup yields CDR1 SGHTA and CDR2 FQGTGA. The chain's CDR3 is CASSLISGGRQFF. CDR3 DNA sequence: TGTGCCAGCAGCTTAATATCGGGGGGTCGGCAGTTCTTC. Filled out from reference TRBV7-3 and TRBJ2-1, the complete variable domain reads GAGVSQTPSNKVTEKGKYVELRCDPISGHTALYWYRQSLGQGPEFLIYFQGTGAADDSGLPNDRFFAVRPEGSVSTLKIQRTERGDSAVYLCASSLISGGRQFFGPGTRLTVL.